This T cell receptor (beta chain) was retrieved from a study of OX40 agonist ivuxolimab in advanced cancers. The wider study: Age averaged around 60 years (range roughly 20 to 90), and just over 80% were male. Previous treatment with anti-PD-1, anti-PD-L1 or anti-CTLA-4 therapy was allowed; 40% had received some.

Samples of blood were obtained at baseline, on cycle 4 day 1, and on cycle 7 day 1. Using immunoSEQ multiplex PCR, the repertoire was profiled, and TCRdb retains in-frame clones only, with some absent. The sample gives about 140,000 clones, 85% to 95% of which show up once; 1% is in the top ten. As for this clone: Its antigen is undetermined.

General study results and limits: Antigens targeted by the expanded peripheral T cells were not determined.

The sequenced sample was CD4+ or CD8+ T cells sorted from blood, obtained in a trial of the OX40 agonist ivuxolimab. This TCR was sampled from an adult with an advanced solid tumor such as melanoma, head and neck, liver or kidney cancer.

This CDR3 is CASSLAGSSYNSPLHF. The CDR3 region has the DNA TGCGCCAGCAGCTTGGCCGGCAGTTCCTATAATTCACCCCTCCACTTT. V is TRBV5-1 and J is TRBJ1-6; unclear D gene. V was cut by 0 bases and J by 1 base, with 8 bases left in between. Germline V lookup: CDR1 SGHRS, CDR2 YFSETQ. The CDR3 length is 16 residues. The entire variable domain, with the rest obtained from reference TRBV5-1 and TRBJ1-6, is as follows: KAGVTQTPRYLIKTRGQQVTLSCSPISGHRSVSWYQQTPGQGLQFLFEYFSETQRNKGNFPGRFSGRQFSNSRSEMNVSTLELGDSALYLCASSLAGSSYNSPLHFGNGTRLTVT.